In its sample, the clone carrying this T cell receptor beta chain was seen many times. This specimen comes from a study of T cells after yellow fever vaccination. In germline, CDR1 is KGHSH, CDR2 LQKENI. The V gene lost 0 bases and the J gene lost 0 bases, with 12 bases spanning the gap. The CDR3 consists of 17 residues. TCRdb processed the 5' RACE reads anew with MiXCR; each CDR3 protein has one entry. The sample consists of a few hundred thousand distinct CDR3 sequences, roughly 4.3% of them appearing once. The sequencing used PBMCs, collected 5 days after the yellow fever booster vaccination. This TCR came from a man younger than 30 who received the YFV17D yellow fever vaccine. The chain uses TRBV18 and TRBJ2-1, with TRBD2 as a possible D gene (6 bases). CDR3 protein: CASSPPGLSSSYNEQFF. CDR3 bases: TGTGCCAGCTCACCACCGGGACTTTCGAGCTCCTACAATGAGCAGTTCTTC. The full variable domain, in which reference TRBV18 and TRBJ2-1 provide the parts outside the CDR3, is NAGVMQNPRHLVRRRGQEARLRCSPMKGHSHVYWYRQLPEEGLKFMVYLQKENIIDESGMPKERFSAEFPKEGPSILRIQQVVRGDSAAYFCASSPPGLSSSYNEQFFGPGTRLTVL.